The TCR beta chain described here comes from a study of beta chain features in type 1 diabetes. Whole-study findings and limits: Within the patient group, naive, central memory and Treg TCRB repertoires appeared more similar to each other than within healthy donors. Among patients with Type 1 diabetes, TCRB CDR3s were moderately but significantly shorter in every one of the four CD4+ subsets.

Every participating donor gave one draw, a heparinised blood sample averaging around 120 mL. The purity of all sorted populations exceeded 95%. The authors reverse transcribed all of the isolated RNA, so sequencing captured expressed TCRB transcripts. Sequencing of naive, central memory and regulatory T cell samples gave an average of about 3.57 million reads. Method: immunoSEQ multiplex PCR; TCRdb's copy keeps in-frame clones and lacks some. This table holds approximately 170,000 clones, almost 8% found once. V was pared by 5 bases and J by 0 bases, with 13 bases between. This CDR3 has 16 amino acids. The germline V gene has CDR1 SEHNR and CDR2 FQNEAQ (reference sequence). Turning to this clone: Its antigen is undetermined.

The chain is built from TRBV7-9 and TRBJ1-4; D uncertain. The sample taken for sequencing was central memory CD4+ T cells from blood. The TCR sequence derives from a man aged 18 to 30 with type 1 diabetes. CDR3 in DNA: TGTGCCAGCAGCGGCCTCGGGGTCTCAACTAATGAAAAACTGTTTTTT. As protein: CASSGLGVSTNEKLFF.